This TCR beta chain was recovered during a study of CD8 T cells in ankylosing spondylitis. This clonotype was recorded only once. Its target is unknown. As the method for making TCR beta libraries, quantitative 5'-RACE with molecular barcodes was used. One entry per CDR3 protein results from TCRdb running MiXCR on the 5' RACE reads. The table has about 250,000 distinct CDR3 sequences, roughly 32% seen once. Study observations and caveats: Significant enrichment of disease-linked clones was reported in matched ankylosing spondylitis synovial fluid. It appeared that ankylosing spondylitis blood was characterized by a TCR beta motif of roughly 8 highly homologous variants. Clones linked with disease were CD8+ and fairly uncommon in the peripheral blood.

The sample taken for sequencing was blood, either unsorted or a sorted T cell fraction (not recorded which). This TCR was recovered from a male donor with ankylosing spondylitis or in good health (not recorded which).

The CDR3 coding sequence is TGTGCCAGCAGTGACCCCGGGGTTTACTACGAGCAGTACTTC. Its translation is CASSDPGVYYEQYF. The V gene is TRBV25-1, the J gene TRBJ2-7; D perhaps matches TRBD2 (5 bases). Germline V lookup: CDR1 MGHDK, CDR2 SYGVNS. The CDR3 has 14 amino acids. The germline V and J ends were trimmed by 3 bases and 3 bases, with 12 bases remaining between them.